This T cell receptor beta chain was identified in a study of blood T cell repertoires in COVID-19 (dated by TCRdb to the early 2020s). For context, the study as a whole: Samples from collaborators originated in the United States, Italy and Spain and spanned both the acute and convalescent phases of COVID-19. The repertoires were released in a freely available public database intended as a resource for research on the immune response to SARS-CoV-2. The dataset comprised deeply sampled blood TCRbeta repertoires from subjects exposed to, actively infected with, or recovered from COVID-19. Sample metadata almost always included a de-identified subject ID, COVID-19 status, age in years and sex. Where HLA class I and class II types were available, the types were taken from metadata supplied by the sample provider, not from assay-based typing. The material from the prospective study consisted of cDNA or gDNA derived from T cells, B-cell-depleted T cells, or PBMCs. Samples were obtained from the ongoing ImmuneRACE study (first 160 participants) and from 950 to 1,500 subjects provided by 6 global collaborators. Overall study results and their limits: How much clinical and demographic metadata was included differed by source and by participant, and the metadata was provided uncurated.

Samples from volunteer blood donors who had recovered from COVID-19 were contributed by a second Seattle source. Whole blood was collected in K2EDTA tubes by collaborating institutions according to the institutions' own protocols. For TCRbeta analysis, collaborator samples were shipped as frozen whole blood, as isolated PBMCs, or as DNA extracted from either sample type. CDR1 SGHAT and CDR2 FQNNGV were looked up in the germline V gene. The CDR3 contains 13 residues, cysteine and phenylalanine counted. Here the CDR3 DNA is all that survives: 39 bases in frame from base 1. The trim is 5 bases for V and 4 bases for J, with a gap of 8 bases between the germline ends. Notes on this clone: Its antigen remains unidentified. Per-nucleotide qualities are absent, and no much larger clonotype sits a single base away.

The immunoSEQ Assay, a bias-controlled multiplex PCR, was used to amplify TCRbeta CDR3 regions from genomic DNA. The paper's data handling went like this. Nucleated cell counts per sample were estimated from amplification of reference gene primers within the assay. Sequence reads were collapsed and filtered to measure the absolute abundance of every unique TCRbeta CDR3 rearrangement. Productive Simpson clonality was computed per sample as the square root of Simpson's diversity index over productive rearrangements. Imported from immuneACCESS, the table was reduced by TCRdb to in-frame sequences with V and J called. These copies leave out some clones; in studies compared against another copy, an unresolved V gene accounts for under half, and the cause of the remainder is not known. The V and J calls and clone size come from that table; D and trimming were worked out from the DNA. Within this sample are 250,000 to 350,000 clones, with more than 70% of them counted one time only. Around 8% of the sample is held by the ten biggest clonotypes.

Sample: peripheral blood. The chain is assembled from TRBV11-2 and TRBJ2-2, with the D gene uncertain. The clonotype was recovered from a woman aged 45 to 65 who had recovered from COVID-19. The nucleotide sequence is TGTGCCAGCAGCCCACAGAGCACCGGGGAGCTGTTTTTT. It codes for CASSPQSTGELFF.